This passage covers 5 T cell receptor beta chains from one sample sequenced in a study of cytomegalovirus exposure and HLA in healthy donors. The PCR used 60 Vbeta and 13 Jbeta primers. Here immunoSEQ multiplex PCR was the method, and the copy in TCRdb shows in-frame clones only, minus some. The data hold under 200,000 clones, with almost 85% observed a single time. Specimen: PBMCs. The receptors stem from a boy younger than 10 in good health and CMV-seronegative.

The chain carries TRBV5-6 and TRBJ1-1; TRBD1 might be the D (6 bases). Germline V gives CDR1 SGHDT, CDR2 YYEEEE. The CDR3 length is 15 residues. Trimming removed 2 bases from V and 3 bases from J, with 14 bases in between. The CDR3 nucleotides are TGTGCCAGCAGCTTTGGGGCAGGGGCCGACACTGAAGCTTTCTTT. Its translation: CASSFGAGADTEAFF.

DNA for the CDR3: TGCGCCAGCAGCTTACCCGGACTAGCGGGACGGAAAAACGAGCAGTACTTC. Translating gives CASSLPGLAGRKNEQYF. This chain uses TRBV5-1 with TRBJ2-7; 12 bases are shared with TRBD2. The CDR3 has 17 residues. V trimming: 2 bases; J trimming: 5 bases; junction bases outside the gene matches: 11. In germline, CDR1 is SGHRS, CDR2 YFSETQ.

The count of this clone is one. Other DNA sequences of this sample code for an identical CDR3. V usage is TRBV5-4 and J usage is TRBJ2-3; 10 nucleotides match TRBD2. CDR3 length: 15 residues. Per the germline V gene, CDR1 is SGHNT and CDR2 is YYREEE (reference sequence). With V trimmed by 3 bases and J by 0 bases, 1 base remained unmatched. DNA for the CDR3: TGTGCCAGCAGCTCGACTAGCGGGAGCACAGATACGCAGTATTTT. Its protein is CASSSTSGSTDTQYF.

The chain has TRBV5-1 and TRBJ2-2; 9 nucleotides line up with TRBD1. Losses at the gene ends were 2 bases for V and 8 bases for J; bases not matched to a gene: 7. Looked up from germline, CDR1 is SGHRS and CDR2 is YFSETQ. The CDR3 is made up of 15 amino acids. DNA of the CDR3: TGCGCCAGCAGCTTAACAGGGGGCCCATCTGGGGAGCTGTTTTTT. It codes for CASSLTGGPSGELFF.

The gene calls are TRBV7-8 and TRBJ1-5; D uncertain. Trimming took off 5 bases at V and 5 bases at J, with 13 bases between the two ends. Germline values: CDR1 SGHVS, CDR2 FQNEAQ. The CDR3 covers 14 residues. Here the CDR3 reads CASSRRLADQPQHF. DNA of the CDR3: TGTGCCAGCAGCCGAAGGCTCGCGGATCAGCCCCAGCATTTT. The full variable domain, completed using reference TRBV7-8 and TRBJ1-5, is GAGVSQSPRYKVAKRGQDVALRCDPISGHVSLFWYQQALGQGPEFLTYFQNEAQLDKSGLPSDRFFAERPEGSVSTLKIQRTQQEDSAVYLCASSRRLADQPQHFGDGTRLSIL.